A selection of T cell receptor beta chains follows, all from one sample in a study of beta chain features in type 1 diabetes. Assay used: immunoSEQ multiplex PCR; TCRdb lists only in-frame clones, some missing. The sample lists fewer than 350,000 clones; less than 20% were seen once. The sequenced sample was naive CD4+ T cells from blood. These TCRs come from a woman under 30 in good health. Both conserved end residues are part of each CDR3. The D gene is left open where the match is weak. Part of the rows lack a size; the others show once, few, many or a class for expanded clones.

d_call,v_call,clone_size,j_call,cdr3_aa,cdr3_nt
-,TRBV19,few,TRBJ1-2,CASSIGQGYGYTF,TGTGCCAGTAGTATTGGGCAGGGGTATGGCTACACCTTC
-,TRBV14,-,TRBJ1-4,CASSLGTFEKLFF,TGTGCCAGCAGCCTGGGGACTTTTGAAAAACTGTTTTTT
TRBD1,TRBV19,few,TRBJ2-2,CASSYQDRGSGELFF,TGTGCCAGTAGTTATCAGGACAGGGGCTCCGGGGAGCTGTTTTTT
TRBD2,TRBV18,few,TRBJ2-1,CASSPPGTSGYNEQFF,TGTGCCAGCTCACCACCCGGGACTAGCGGTTACAATGAGCAGTTCTTC
-,TRBV2,few,TRBJ2-7,CASSGQGQYEQYF,TGTGCCAGCAGTGGGCAGGGGCAGTACGAGCAGTACTTC
TRBD1,TRBV11-2,few,TRBJ2-5,CASSPGQGETQYF,TGTGCCAGCAGCCCGGGACAGGGGGAGACCCAGTACTTC
-,TRBV7-8,few,TRBJ1-2,CASSLRQDYGYTF,TGTGCCAGCAGCTTAAGACAGGATTATGGCTACACCTTC
-,TRBV21-1,-,TRBJ2-5,CASSKWAGIKETQYF,TGTGCCAGCAGCAAGTGGGCAGGGATTAAAGAGACCCAGTACTTC
TRBD2,TRBV7-9,-,TRBJ2-7,CASSPSVASGTYEQYF,TGTGCCAGCAGCCCCTCGGTGGCTAGCGGTACCTACGAGCAGTACTTC
TRBD2,TRBV9,few,TRBJ2-3,CASSSWTSGVADTQYF,TGTGCCAGCAGCTCCTGGACTAGCGGGGTGGCAGATACGCAGTATTTT
-,TRBV9,-,TRBJ2-1,CASSVYVGAYNEQFF,TGTGCCAGCAGCGTCTACGTGGGAGCCTACAATGAGCAGTTCTTC
TRBD1,TRBV9,-,TRBJ2-3,CASSATGTGGPDTQYF,TGTGCCAGCAGTGCGACCGGGACAGGGGGTCCAGATACGCAGTATTTT
TRBD1,TRBV7-9,few,TRBJ2-5,CASSFTTGQETQYF,TGTGCCAGCAGCTTTACGACAGGGCAAGAGACCCAGTACTTC
-,TRBV4-1,-,TRBJ1-2,CASSIFLGVLGYTF,TGCGCCAGCAGTATTTTCCTCGGGGTCTTGGGCTACACCTTC
TRBD1,TRBV10-3,few,TRBJ2-1,CAISSRTGGNEQFF,TGTGCCATCAGTTCTCGGACAGGGGGTAATGAGCAGTTCTTC
-,TRBV30,-,TRBJ1-1,CAWSNAGLLNTEAFF,TGTGCCTGGAGTAACGCGGGACTTTTGAACACTGAAGCTTTCTTT
-,TRBV6-5,-,TRBJ1-2,CASSTPGVNYGYTF,TGTGCCAGCAGTACGCCTGGAGTAAACTATGGCTACACCTTC
-,TRBV6-5,once,TRBJ2-7,CASSTPGHSYEQYF,TGTGCCAGCAGTACCCCGGGACACAGCTACGAGCAGTACTTC
TRBD1,TRBV18,few,TRBJ2-1,CASSRDRGNEQFF,TGTGCCAGCTCACGTGACAGGGGGAATGAGCAGTTCTTC
-,TRBV29-1,-,TRBJ2-3,CSGTASTDTQYF,TGCAGCGGTACAGCTAGCACAGATACGCAGTATTTT
-,TRBV28,-,TRBJ2-5,CASSLSLARETQYF,TGTGCCAGCAGTTTATCTTTAGCGAGAGAGACCCAGTACTTC
-,TRBV5-4,-,TRBJ2-5,CASSFLPDYSQETQYF,TGTGCCAGCAGCTTTTTGCCTGACTACTCACAAGAGACCCAGTACTTC
TRBD2,TRBV10-3,-,TRBJ2-1,CAISGGSGGGIYEQFF,TGTGCCATCAGTGGTGGATCTGGCGGGGGGATTTATGAGCAGTTCTTC
TRBD1,TRBV30,-,TRBJ2-2,CAWKGQGVGELFF,TGTGCCTGGAAAGGGCAGGGGGTCGGGGAGCTGTTTTTT
TRBD1,TRBV10-3,-,TRBJ2-1,CAIRGQGRAYNEQFF,TGTGCCATCAGAGGACAGGGGAGGGCCTACAATGAGCAGTTCTTC
TRBD2,TRBV15,few,TRBJ2-4,CATSRPRGERGNIQYF,TGTGCCACCAGCAGACCCCGAGGGGAGCGGGGAAACATTCAGTACTTC
TRBD1,TRBV27,-,TRBJ2-7,CASSPGQGFYEQYF,TGTGCCAGCAGTCCGGGACAGGGATTCTACGAGCAGTACTTC
-,TRBV7-9,few,TRBJ1-5,CASSPVGGPNQPQHF,TGTGCCAGCAGCCCCGTGGGGGGACCCAATCAGCCCCAGCATTTT
-,TRBV2,few,TRBJ1-2,CASSDSEANYGYTF,TGTGCCAGCAGTGACAGCGAAGCTAACTATGGCTACACCTTC
TRBD1,TRBV30,-,TRBJ1-1,CAWSVGDRYTEAFF,TGTGCCTGGAGTGTTGGGGACAGATACACTGAAGCTTTCTTT
TRBD1,TRBV18,few,TRBJ2-7,CASSPGTGGRSYEQYF,TGTGCCAGCTCACCAGGGACAGGGGGCAGGTCCTACGAGCAGTACTTC
TRBD1,TRBV5-1,few,TRBJ2-5,CASRARQGAEETQYF,TGCGCCAGCAGGGCTCGACAGGGGGCGGAGGAGACCCAGTACTTC
-,TRBV11-3,few,TRBJ2-2,CASSLRAGTAGSGELFF,TGTGCCAGCAGCTTAAGGGCCGGCACGGCGGGATCCGGGGAGCTGTTTTTT
TRBD1,TRBV2,-,TRBJ1-1,CATGQGYNAEAFF,TGTGCCACCGGACAGGGGTATAACGCTGAAGCTTTCTTT
-,TRBV5-1,-,TRBJ1-2,CASSPTREAYTF,TGCGCCAGCAGTCCCACCAGGGAGGCCTACACCTTC
TRBD2,TRBV15,few,TRBJ2-7,CATSRSEGLVSYEQYF,TGTGCCACCAGCAGATCAGAGGGACTAGTCTCCTACGAGCAGTACTTC
TRBD1,TRBV30,few,TRBJ1-2,CAWTGGTYGYTF,TGTGCCTGGACAGGGGGCACCTATGGCTACACCTTC
TRBD2,TRBV7-8,-,TRBJ2-7,CASSQGLAGGAKNEQYF,TGTGCCAGCAGCCAAGGGCTAGCGGGAGGAGCGAAGAACGAGCAGTACTTC
TRBD1,TRBV10-3,-,TRBJ1-5,CAIGAGGNQPQHF,TGTGCCATCGGGGCAGGGGGGAATCAGCCCCAGCATTTT
-,TRBV6-5,-,TRBJ1-1,CASSSGQPYTEAFF,TGTGCCAGCAGTTCAGGACAGCCCTACACTGAAGCTTTCTTT
-,TRBV12-5,few,TRBJ1-2,CASWQGRYGYTF,TGTGCTAGTTGGCAGGGAAGGTATGGCTACACCTTC
TRBD1,TRBV27,-,TRBJ1-2,CASSPPGTGPKGYTF,TGTGCCAGCAGTCCCCCCGGGACAGGGCCTAAAGGCTACACCTTC
TRBD1,TRBV30,-,TRBJ2-5,CAYLTGSNQYF,TGTGCCTACTTGACAGGGAGTAACCAGTACTTC
-,TRBV5-1,few,TRBJ2-2,CASSLAQGSSGELFF,TGCGCCAGCAGCTTGGCGCAGGGATCCTCCGGGGAGCTGTTTTTT
-,TRBV30,few,TRBJ2-7,CAWSLRYEQYF,TGTGCCTGGAGTTTACGGTACGAGCAGTACTTC
-,TRBV5-1,-,TRBJ1-2,CASSRDSYGYTF,TGCGCCAGCAGTCGGGATTCCTATGGCTACACCTTC
TRBD2,TRBV29-1,few,TRBJ2-3,CSAQGIAGDTDTQYF,TGCAGCGCCCAAGGAATAGCGGGAGACACAGATACGCAGTATTTT
TRBD2,TRBV10-3,-,TRBJ2-5,CAISEGSGGAVETQYF,TGTGCCATCAGTGAAGGTAGCGGGGGGGCCGTGGAGACCCAGTACTTC
TRBD2,TRBV4-1,few,TRBJ2-3,CASSQPTSGMRDTQYF,TGCGCCAGCAGCCAACCGACTAGCGGGATGAGAGATACGCAGTATTTT
-,TRBV18,-,TRBJ1-2,CASSPLEFYGYTF,TGTGCCAGCTCACCCCTGGAGTTCTATGGCTACACCTTC
-,TRBV5-1,-,TRBJ2-7,CASSLEPSIEQYF,TGCGCCAGCAGCTTGGAGCCTAGTATCGAGCAGTACTTC
TRBD1,TRBV6-5,-,TRBJ2-1,CASNSPGQGENEQFF,TGTGCCAGCAATTCACCGGGACAGGGTGAAAATGAGCAGTTCTTC
TRBD2,TRBV4-2,-,TRBJ2-2,CASSQVLAVNTGELFF,TGTGCCAGCAGCCAAGTACTAGCGGTGAACACCGGGGAGCTGTTTTTT
TRBD1,TRBV2,-,TRBJ2-1,CASRDRVMSEQFF,TGTGCCAGCCGGGACAGGGTCATGAGTGAGCAGTTCTTC
-,TRBV7-9,-,TRBJ2-5,CASSLTRPETQYF,TGTGCCAGCAGCCTGACACGACCAGAGACCCAGTACTTC